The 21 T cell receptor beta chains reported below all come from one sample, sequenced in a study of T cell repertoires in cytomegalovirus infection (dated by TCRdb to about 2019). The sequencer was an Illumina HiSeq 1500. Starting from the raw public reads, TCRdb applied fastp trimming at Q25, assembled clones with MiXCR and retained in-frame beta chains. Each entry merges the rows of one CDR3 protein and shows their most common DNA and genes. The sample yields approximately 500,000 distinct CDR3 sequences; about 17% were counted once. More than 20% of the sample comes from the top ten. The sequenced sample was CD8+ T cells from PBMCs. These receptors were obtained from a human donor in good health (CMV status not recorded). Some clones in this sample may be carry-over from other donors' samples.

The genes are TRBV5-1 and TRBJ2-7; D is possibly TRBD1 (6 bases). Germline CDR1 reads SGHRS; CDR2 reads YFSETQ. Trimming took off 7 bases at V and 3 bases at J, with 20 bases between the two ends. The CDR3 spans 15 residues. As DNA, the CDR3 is TGCGCCAGCTTTTACCCGGGACAAGGGGTCTACGAGCAGTACTTC. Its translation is CASFYPGQGVYEQYF.

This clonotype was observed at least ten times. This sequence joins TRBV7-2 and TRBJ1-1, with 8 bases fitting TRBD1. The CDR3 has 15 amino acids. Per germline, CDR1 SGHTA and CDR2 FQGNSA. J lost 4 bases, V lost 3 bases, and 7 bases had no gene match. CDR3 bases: TGTGCCAGCAGCTTCCGGACAGGGTGGATCACTGAAGCTTTCTTT. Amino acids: CASSFRTGWITEAFF.

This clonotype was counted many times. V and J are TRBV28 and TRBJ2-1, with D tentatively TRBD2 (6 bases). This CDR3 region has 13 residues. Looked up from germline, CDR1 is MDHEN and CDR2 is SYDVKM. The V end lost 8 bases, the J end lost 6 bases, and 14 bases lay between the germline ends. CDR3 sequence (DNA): TGTGCCAGCGACGACATGGGGGGCAATGAGCAGTTCTTC. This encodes CASDDMGGNEQFF.

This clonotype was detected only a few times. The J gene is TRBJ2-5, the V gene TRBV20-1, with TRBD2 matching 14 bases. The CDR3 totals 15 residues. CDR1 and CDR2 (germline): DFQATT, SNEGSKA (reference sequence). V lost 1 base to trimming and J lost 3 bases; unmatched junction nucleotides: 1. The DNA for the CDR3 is TGCAGTGCTAGAGGACTAGCGGGAGGGGAAGAGACCCAGTACTTC. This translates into CSARGLAGGEETQYF.

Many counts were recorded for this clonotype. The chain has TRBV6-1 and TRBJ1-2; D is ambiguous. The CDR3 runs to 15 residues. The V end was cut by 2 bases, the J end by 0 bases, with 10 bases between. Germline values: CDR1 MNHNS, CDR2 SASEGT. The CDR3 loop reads CASSESSAANYGYTF. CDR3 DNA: TGTGCCAGCAGTGAAAGCAGCGCAGCTAACTATGGCTACACCTTC.

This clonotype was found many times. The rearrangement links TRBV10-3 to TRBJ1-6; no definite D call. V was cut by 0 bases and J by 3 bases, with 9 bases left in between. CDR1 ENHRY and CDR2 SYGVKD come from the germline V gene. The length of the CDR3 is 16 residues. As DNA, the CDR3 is TGTGCCATCAGTGAGTCGGTGACACACTATAATTCACCCCTCCACTTT. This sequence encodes CAISESVTHYNSPLHF.

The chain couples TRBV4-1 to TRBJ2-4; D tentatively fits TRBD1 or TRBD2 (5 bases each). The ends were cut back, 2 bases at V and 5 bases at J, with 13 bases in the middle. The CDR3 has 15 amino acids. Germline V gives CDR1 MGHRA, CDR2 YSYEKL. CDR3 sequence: CASSQIGLGENIQYF. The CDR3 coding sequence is TGCGCCAGCAGCCAAATTGGGTTGGGGGAAAACATTCAGTACTTC.

CDR3 region: CASSLWGEGRDNEQFF. The CDR3 DNA sequence: TGTGCCAGCAGTTTATGGGGGGAGGGTCGGGACAATGAGCAGTTCTTC. This rearrangement joins TRBV28 to TRBJ2-1, with 7 bases fitting TRBD2. V was clipped by 0 bases and J by 5 bases; unmatched bases: 7. The CDR3 runs to 16 residues. From germline, CDR1 is MDHEN and CDR2 SYDVKM.

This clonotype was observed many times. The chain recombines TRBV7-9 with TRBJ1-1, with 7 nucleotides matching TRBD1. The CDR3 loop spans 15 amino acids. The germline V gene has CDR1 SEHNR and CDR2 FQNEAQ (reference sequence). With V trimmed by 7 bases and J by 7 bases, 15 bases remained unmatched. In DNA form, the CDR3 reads TGTGCCAGCACCCCACCCGGGACAGATATACTTGAAGCTTTCTTT. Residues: CASTPPGTDILEAFF.

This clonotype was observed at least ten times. CDR3 sequence (DNA): TGTGCCAGCAGGGCTGGACTAGCGGGGAACTCCTACAATGAGCAGTTCTTC. This encodes CASRAGLAGNSYNEQFF. This chain connects TRBV28 to TRBJ2-1, with 12 nucleotides matching TRBD2. Germline V gene lookup returns CDR1 MDHEN and CDR2 SYDVKM. J lost 0 bases, V lost 6 bases, and 6 bases had no gene match. The CDR3 length is 17 residues. The full variable domain, completed using reference TRBV28 and TRBJ2-1, is DVKVTQSSRYLVKRTGEKVFLECVQDMDHENMFWYRQDPGLGLRLIYFSYDVKMKEKGDIPEGYSVSREKKERFSLILESASTNQTSMYLCASRAGLAGNSYNEQFFGPGTRLTVL.

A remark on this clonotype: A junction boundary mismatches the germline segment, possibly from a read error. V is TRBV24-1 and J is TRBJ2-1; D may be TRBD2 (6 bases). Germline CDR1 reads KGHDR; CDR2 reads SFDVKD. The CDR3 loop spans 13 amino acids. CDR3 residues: CATSETSPNGQFF. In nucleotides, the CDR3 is TGTGCCACCAGTGAAACTAGCCCCAATGGGCAGTTCTTC.

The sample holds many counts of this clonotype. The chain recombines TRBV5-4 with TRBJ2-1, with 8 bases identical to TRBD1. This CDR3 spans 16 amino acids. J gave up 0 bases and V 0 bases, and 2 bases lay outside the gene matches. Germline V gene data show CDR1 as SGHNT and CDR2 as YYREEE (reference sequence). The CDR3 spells CASSLGDRSSYNEQFF. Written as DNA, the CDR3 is TGTGCCAGCAGCTTGGGGGACAGGAGCTCCTACAATGAGCAGTTCTTC.

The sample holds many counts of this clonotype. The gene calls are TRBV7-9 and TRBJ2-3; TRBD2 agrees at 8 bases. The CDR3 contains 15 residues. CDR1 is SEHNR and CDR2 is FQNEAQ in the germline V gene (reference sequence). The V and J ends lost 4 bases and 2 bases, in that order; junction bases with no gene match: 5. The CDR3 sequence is CASSSTSGLTDTQYF. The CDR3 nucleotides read TGTGCCAGCAGCTCCACTAGCGGCCTCACAGATACGCAGTATTTT.

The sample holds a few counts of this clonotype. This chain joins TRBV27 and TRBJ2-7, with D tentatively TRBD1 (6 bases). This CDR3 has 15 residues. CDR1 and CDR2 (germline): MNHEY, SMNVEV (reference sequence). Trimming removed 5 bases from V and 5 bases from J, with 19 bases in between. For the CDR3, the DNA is TGTGCCAGCAGTAACACAGGGATTGGAAGGAACGAGCAGTACTTC. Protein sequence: CASSNTGIGRNEQYF.

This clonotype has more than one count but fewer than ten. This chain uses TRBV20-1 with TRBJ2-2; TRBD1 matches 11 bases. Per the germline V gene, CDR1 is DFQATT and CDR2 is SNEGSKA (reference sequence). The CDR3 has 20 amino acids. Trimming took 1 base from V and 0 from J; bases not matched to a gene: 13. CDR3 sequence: CSARGGGDRGVSPNTGELFF. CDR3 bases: TGCAGTGCTAGAGGGGGAGGGGACAGGGGGGTTTCTCCGAACACCGGGGAGCTGTTTTTT.

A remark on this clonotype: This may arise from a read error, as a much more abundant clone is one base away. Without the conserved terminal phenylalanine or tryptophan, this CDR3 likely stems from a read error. The CDR3 DNA reads TGTGCCAGCAGTTTCGAGGGGGATGAGCAGTTCTTA. This codes for CASSFEGDEQFL. The chain is built from TRBV12-3 or TRBV12-4 and TRBJ2-1, with D tentatively TRBD1 (6 bases). The length of the CDR3 is 12 residues. Trimming stripped 3 bases from V and 8 bases from J, with 8 bases between.

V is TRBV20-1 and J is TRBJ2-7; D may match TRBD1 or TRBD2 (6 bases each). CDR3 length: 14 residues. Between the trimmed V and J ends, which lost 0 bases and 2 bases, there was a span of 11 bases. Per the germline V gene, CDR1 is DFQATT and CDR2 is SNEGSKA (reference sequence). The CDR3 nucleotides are TGCAGTGCTAGAGAGGCGGGGACACCCTACGAGCAGTACTTC. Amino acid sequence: CSAREAGTPYEQYF.

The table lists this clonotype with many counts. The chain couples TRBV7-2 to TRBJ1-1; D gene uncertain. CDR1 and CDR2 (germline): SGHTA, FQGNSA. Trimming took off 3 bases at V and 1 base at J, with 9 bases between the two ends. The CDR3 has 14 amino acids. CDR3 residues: CASSFDGQNTEAFF. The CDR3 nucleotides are TGTGCCAGCAGCTTCGACGGTCAGAACACTGAAGCTTTCTTT. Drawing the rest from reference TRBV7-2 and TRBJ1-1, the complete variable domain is GAGVSQSPSNKVTEKGKDVELRCDPISGHTALYWYRQSLGQGLEFLIYFQGNSAPDKSGLPSDRFSAERTGGSVSTLTIQRTQQEDSAVYLCASSFDGQNTEAFFGQGTRLTVV.

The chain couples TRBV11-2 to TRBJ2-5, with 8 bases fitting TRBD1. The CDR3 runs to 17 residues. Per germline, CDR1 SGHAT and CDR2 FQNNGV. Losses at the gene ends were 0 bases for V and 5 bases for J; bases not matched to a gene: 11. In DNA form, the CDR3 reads TGTGCCAGCAGCTTAGATCACCGGGCAGGGGGCTTGGAGACCCAGTACTTC. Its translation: CASSLDHRAGGLETQYF.

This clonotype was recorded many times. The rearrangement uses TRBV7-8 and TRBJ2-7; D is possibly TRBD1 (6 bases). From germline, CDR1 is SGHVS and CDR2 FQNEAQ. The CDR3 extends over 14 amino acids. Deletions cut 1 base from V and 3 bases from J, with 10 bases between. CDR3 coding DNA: TGTGCCAGCAGCTTAGATGCCAGGGGCTACGAGCAGTACTTC. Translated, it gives CASSLDARGYEQYF.

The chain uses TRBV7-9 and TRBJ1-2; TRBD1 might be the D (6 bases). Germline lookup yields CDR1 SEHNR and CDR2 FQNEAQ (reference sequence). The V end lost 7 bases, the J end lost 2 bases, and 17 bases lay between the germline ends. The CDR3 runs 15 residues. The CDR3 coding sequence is TGTGCCAGCACCCCATCCACAGGGAAAAACTATGGCTACACCTTC. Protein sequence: CASTPSTGKNYGYTF.